The 10 T cell receptor beta chains below come from one sample, sequenced in a study of post-analysis software for immune sequencing data. Presence of unique molecular identifiers characterized the TCR beta cDNA libraries. MiXCR, applied by TCRdb to the PCR reads, yields one record per CDR3 protein. The profile shows roughly 870,000 distinct CDR3 sequences, under 70% of them singletons. No antigens are known for them. Findings and caveats of the study: Five or six TRBV segments, TRBV5-6, TRBV5-1 and TRBV20-1 among them, were found more frequent in patients than controls.

The source material was blood. The receptors were sampled from a girl between 5 and 17 years old with multiple sclerosis.

V and J are TRBV2 and TRBJ2-4, with D perhaps TRBD1 (6 bases). The CDR3 has 14 amino acids. V lost 0 bases to trimming and J lost 7 bases, with 10 bases between them. Looked up from germline, CDR1 is SNHLY and CDR2 is FYNNEI. CDR3 DNA: TGTGCCAGCAGTGAAGCGGGGGCTAAGAACATTCAGTACTTC. It is translated as CASSEAGAKNIQYF.

This clonotype was recorded a few times. The V and J genes are TRBV20-1 and TRBJ2-7; TRBD2 is a possible D gene (6 bases). The CDR3 totals 15 residues. Trimming pared 2 bases from V and 2 bases from J, leaving 16 bases between. Germline assignment: CDR1 DFQATT and CDR2 SNEGSKA (reference sequence). The CDR3 nucleotides read TGCAGTGCTAGAAATTTGATGGGGGGAACCTACGAGCAGTACTTC. Amino acid sequence: CSARNLMGGTYEQYF.

This clonotype was picked up a small number of times. The rearrangement uses TRBV18 and TRBJ2-3; D is tentatively TRBD1 or TRBD2 (5 bases each). Between the trimmed V and J ends, which lost 3 bases and 6 bases, there was a span of 13 bases. Germline CDR1 and CDR2: KGHSH and LQKENI. The CDR3 is made up of 14 amino acids. CDR3 sequence: CASSPSGGSDTQYF. The CDR3 DNA follows: TGTGCCAGCTCACCCAGTGGGGGTAGCGATACGCAGTATTTT.

CDR3 sequence: CSARGTENEKLFF. DNA for the CDR3: TGCAGTGCTAGGGGGACAGAGAATGAAAAACTGTTTTTT. This chain uses TRBV20-1 with TRBJ1-4, with 7 bases identical to TRBD1. The CDR3 consists of 13 residues. The trim removed 3 bases at V and 5 bases at J, leaving 3 bases unmatched. Germline assignment: CDR1 DFQATT and CDR2 SNEGSKA (reference sequence).

The CDR3 nucleotides are TGCGCCAGCAGCATTGGACAGGGTCAGGCTAACTATGGCTACACCTTC. Protein: CASSIGQGQANYGYTF. The V and J genes are TRBV5-1 and TRBJ1-2; TRBD1 aligns across 8 bases. Per the germline V gene, CDR1 is SGHRS and CDR2 is YFSETQ. The V segment lost 4 bases and the J segment 0 bases; nucleotides outside the gene matches: 8. CDR3 size: 16 residues.

With respect to this clonotype: A much more abundant neighbour one base away suggests this may be a read error. This chain connects TRBV3-1 to TRBJ2-1; 7 nucleotides line up with TRBD1. Germline CDR1 and CDR2: LGHDT and YNNKEL (reference sequence). After removal of 2 bases from V and 8 bases from J, the junction contained 3 bases not matched to a gene. The CDR3 runs 13 residues. The CDR3 DNA reads TGTGCCAGCAGCCAAACAGGGGTTGATGAGCAGTTCTTC. Protein sequence: CASSQTGVDEQFF.

The chain is built from TRBV27 and TRBJ1-1; the match to TRBD1 covers 9 bases. Germline trimming cut 1 base from V and 5 bases from J; bases unmatched to any gene: 5. CDR1 and CDR2 from the germline V gene are MNHEY and SMNVEV (reference sequence). This CDR3 comprises 15 residues. The CDR3 loop is CASSLFVTGGTEAFF. The CDR3 DNA reads TGTGCCAGCAGTTTATTCGTGACAGGGGGTACTGAAGCTTTCTTT.

In this sample, this clonotype turned up a few times. The rearrangement uses TRBV29-1 and TRBJ2-5; 7 bases agree with TRBD2. This CDR3 is built from 12 residues. Per germline, CDR1 SQVTM and CDR2 ANQGSEA. Losses at the gene ends were 4 bases for V and 4 bases for J; bases not matched to a gene: 3. The CDR3 here is CSVGREGETQYF. DNA for the CDR3: TGCAGCGTTGGCAGGGAGGGAGAGACCCAGTACTTC.

The V gene is TRBV2, the J gene TRBJ2-4; D unresolved. The CDR3 extends over 11 amino acids. Germline V lookup: CDR1 SNHLY, CDR2 FYNNEI. Deletions cut 8 bases from V and 13 bases from J, with 15 bases between. The CDR3 sequence is CASHYRTQQYF. The CDR3, as DNA: TGTGCCAGCCATTATCGAACCCAACAGTACTTC.

In its sample, this clonotype was seen a few times. The rearrangement uses TRBV14 and TRBJ2-3, with D unresolved. This CDR3 contains 15 residues. V lost 2 bases, J lost 4 bases, and 13 bases lay in between. Germline V gene sequence: CDR1 SGHDN, CDR2 FVKESK. The CDR3 region is CASSQKDGRADTQYF. The DNA of the CDR3 is TGTGCCAGCAGCCAAAAAGACGGTCGGGCAGATACGCAGTATTTT.